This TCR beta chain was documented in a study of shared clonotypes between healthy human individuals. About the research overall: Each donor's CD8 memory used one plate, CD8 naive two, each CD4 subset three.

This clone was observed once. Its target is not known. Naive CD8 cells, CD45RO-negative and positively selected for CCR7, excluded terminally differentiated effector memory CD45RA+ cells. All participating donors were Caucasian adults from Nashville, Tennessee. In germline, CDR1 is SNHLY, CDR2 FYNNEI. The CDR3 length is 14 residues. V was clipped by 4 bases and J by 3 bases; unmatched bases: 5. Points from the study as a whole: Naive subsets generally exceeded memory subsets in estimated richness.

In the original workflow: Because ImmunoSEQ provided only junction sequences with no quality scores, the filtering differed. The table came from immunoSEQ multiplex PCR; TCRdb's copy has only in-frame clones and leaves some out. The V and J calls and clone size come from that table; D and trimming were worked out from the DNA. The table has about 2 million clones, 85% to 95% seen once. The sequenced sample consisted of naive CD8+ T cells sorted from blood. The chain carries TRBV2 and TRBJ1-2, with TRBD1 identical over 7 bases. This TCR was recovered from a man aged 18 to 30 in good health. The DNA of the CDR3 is TGTGCCAGCAGTGCCGGGACAGAGGACTATGGCTACACCTTC. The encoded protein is CASSAGTEDYGYTF.